Listed below are T cell receptor beta chains from one sample, sequenced in a study of shared clonotypes between healthy human individuals. Here immunoSEQ multiplex PCR was the method, and the copy in TCRdb shows in-frame clones only, minus some. The repertoire has around 2.1 million clones, under 95% of them found once; the top ten carry roughly 1.8%. Source material: naive CD8+ T cells from PBMCs. The receptors shown here come from a man aged 18 to 35 in good health. Some clones in this sample may be carry-over from other donors' samples. CDR3s include the opening cysteine and the closing phenylalanine or tryptophan. Each record gives: J gene, D gene, clone size, V gene, CDR3 DNA, CDR3 protein. A D gene is named only where the DNA matches it firmly. A row's size may be missing; if present it is once, few, many or a size class.

>TRBJ2-5|-|-|TRBV30
TGTGCCTGGAGTCTTGGAGAGACCCAGTACTTC
CAWSLGETQYF
>TRBJ2-6|-|-|TRBV9
TGTGCCAGCAGCGGTTGGAGCAGCTCTGGGGCCAACGTCCTGACTTTC
CASSGWSSSGANVLTF
>TRBJ2-7|TRBD2|-|TRBV5-4
TGTGCCAGCAGCTTGGAGCGGGACTACCCCTACGAGCAGTACTTC
CASSLERDYPYEQYF
>TRBJ2-7|-|-|TRBV29-1
TGCAGCGTTGAAGAGAGGGGGGGGCAGTCCTACGAGCAGTACTTC
CSVEERGGQSYEQYF
>TRBJ1-5|-|once|TRBV9
TGTGCCAGCAGCGGGGCGCGAAATCAGCCCCAGCATTTT
CASSGARNQPQHF
>TRBJ2-5|-|-|TRBV25-1
TGTGCCAGCAGTGAATCGGACACTGAACAAGAGACCCAGTACTTC
CASSESDTEQETQYF
>TRBJ2-1|-|-|TRBV14
TGTGCCAGCAGCCAAGATCAATGGGGGAATTACAATGAGCAGTTCTTC
CASSQDQWGNYNEQFF
>TRBJ2-7|-|-|TRBV30
TGTGCCTGGAGCGTTATTGGGGAAGGCGAGCAGTACTTC
CAWSVIGEGEQYF
>TRBJ2-7|-|once|TRBV28
TGTGCCAGCAAGCCTCGGGCGGGCTACGAGCAGTACTTC
CASKPRAGYEQYF
>TRBJ2-1|TRBD2|-|TRBV27
TGTGCCAGCAGTTTAAGCCTAGCGGCCTACAATGAGCAGTTCTTC
CASSLSLAAYNEQFF
>TRBJ2-1|-|-|TRBV29-1
TGCAGCGTTGGTGTAATCGCCTACAATGAGCAGTTCTTC
CSVGVIAYNEQFF
>TRBJ2-3|-|-|TRBV9
TGTGCCAGCAGCGCCCGGGACACCGTCTACACAGATACGCAGTATTTT
CASSARDTVYTDTQYF
>TRBJ2-3|-|-|TRBV27
TGTGCCAGCAGTTTATTTCTCGGAGATACGCAGTATTTT
CASSLFLGDTQYF